These 29 T cell receptor beta chains share one sample of origin, sequenced in a study of T cells in Graves' hyperthyroidism and ophthalmopathy. Researchers took RNA transcripts and amplified the TCR beta CDR3 regions from them. HTBI primers were used for first-round RT-PCR of the TCR CDR3. Each CDR3 protein is one row after TCRdb ran MiXCR on the multiplex PCR reads. The repertoire holds around 580,000 distinct CDR3 sequences, with around 17% as singletons. The sequencing input was blood. These receptors were taken from a woman aged 18-30 years with Graves' hyperthyroidism.

The chain combines TRBV3-1 with TRBJ2-1; 12 positions match TRBD2. Per the germline V gene, CDR1 is LGHDT and CDR2 is YNNKEL (reference sequence). The CDR3 consists of 16 residues. J lost 4 bases, V lost 5 bases, and 6 bases had no gene match. The CDR3 loop reads CASSKTSGGIYNEQFF. In nucleotides, the CDR3 is TGTGCCAGCAGCAAAACTAGCGGGGGGATTTACAATGAGCAGTTCTTC.

The chain joins TRBV11-3 to TRBJ2-2; D not certain. Germline-derived CDR1 and CDR2 are SGHNT and YENEEA. The V end lost 4 bases, the J end lost 0 bases, and 9 bases lay between the germline ends. The CDR3 has 15 amino acids. This CDR3 reads CASSSRDTNTGELFF. CDR3 DNA sequence: TGTGCCAGCAGCTCCCGAGACACGAACACCGGGGAGCTGTTTTTT.

This clonotype was counted ten times or more. The gene calls are TRBV2 and TRBJ1-2; D not certain. Between the trimmed V and J ends, which lost 0 bases and 0 bases, there was a span of 8 bases. The CDR3 has 15 residues. Germline lookup yields CDR1 SNHLY and CDR2 FYNNEI. The CDR3 here is CASSEAVNPNYGYTF. Here the CDR3 DNA reads TGTGCCAGCAGTGAAGCGGTCAACCCTAACTATGGCTACACCTTC.

The rearrangement uses TRBV29-1 and TRBJ2-7; possibly TRBD2 for D (5 bases). Trimming removed 4 bases at V and 2 bases at J, with 12 bases between. The germline gives CDR1 SQVTM, CDR2 ANQGSEA. This CDR3 has 13 residues. DNA for the CDR3: TGCAGCGTTGCGACGAGGGCCGCCTACGAGCAGTACTTC. Residues: CSVATRAAYEQYF.

Only a few counts were recorded for this clonotype. The chain joins TRBV7-2 to TRBJ1-6, with D uncertain. The CDR3 spans 16 residues. Germline V CDR1 and CDR2: SGHTA, FQGNSA. With 6 bases removed from V and 6 bases from J, the gap between germline ends came to 18 bases. CDR3: CASSYFPRHPNSPLHF. DNA for the CDR3: TGTGCCAGCAGTTATTTCCCCCGACACCCTAATTCACCCCTCCACTTT.

A remark on this clonotype: It may be a read error: a sequence one base away is much more abundant. The chain has TRBV7-2 and TRBJ1-2; D unclear. The V gene's germline CDR1 is SGHTA and CDR2 FQGNSA. This CDR3 is 15 amino acids long. The chain's CDR3 is CASSLARLQVYGFTF. The CDR3 DNA reads TGTGCCAGCAGCTTAGCTAGATTGCAGGTCTATGGCTTCACCTTC.

This clonotype was seen at least ten times. The chain recombines TRBV6-4 with TRBJ2-1, with 12 bases lining up with TRBD1. The CDR3 has 14 amino acids. V dropped 2 bases and J dropped 8; count of bases not matched to a gene: 1. Germline values: CDR1 MRHNA, CDR2 SNTAGT. The CDR3 is CASSDGTGGDEQFF. The CDR3, as DNA: TGTGCCAGCAGTGACGGGACAGGGGGCGATGAGCAGTTCTTC.

Many counts were recorded for this clonotype. The genes are TRBV12-3 or TRBV12-4 and TRBJ2-1, with 11 bases lining up with TRBD2. This CDR3 has 15 residues. V gave up 8 bases and J gave up 4 bases; unmatched junction bases: 7. As DNA, the CDR3 is TGTGCCAGCTCTACCTCTAGCGGGGGGTACAATGAGCAGTTCTTC. This sequence encodes CASSTSSGGYNEQFF.

This clonotype was recorded a few times. The chain recombines TRBV12-3 or TRBV12-4 with TRBJ2-3; D not certain. The CDR3 has 14 residues. The ends were cut back, 1 base at V and 2 bases at J, with 7 bases in the middle. CDR3 loop: CASSLELNTDTQYF. DNA for the CDR3: TGTGCCAGCAGTTTAGAACTAAACACAGATACGCAGTATTTT.

The J gene is TRBJ2-5, the V gene TRBV19; no clear D gene. In germline, CDR1 is LNHDA, CDR2 SQIVND (reference sequence). Trimming took off 3 bases at V and 2 bases at J, with 10 bases between the two ends. The CDR3 totals 14 residues. The DNA for the CDR3 is TGTGCCAGTAGTATGGGAAATCAGCAAGAGACCCAGTACTTC. This translates into CASSMGNQQETQYF.

V and J are TRBV6-1 and TRBJ2-1; TRBD2 matches 15 bases. From germline, CDR1 is MNHNS and CDR2 SASEGT. With V trimmed by 7 bases and J by 6 bases, 7 bases remained unmatched. The CDR3 length is 16 residues. CDR3 DNA sequence: TGTGCCAGCAACCACCGGGGACTAGCGGGGGGCAATGAGCAGTTCTTC. Translating gives CASNHRGLAGGNEQFF.

V and J are TRBV6-5 and TRBJ2-5; D possibly uses TRBD1 or TRBD2 (5 bases each). Between the trimmed V and J ends, which lost 2 bases and 4 bases, there was a span of 23 bases. This CDR3 contains 18 residues. Germline V gene data show CDR1 as MNHEY and CDR2 as SVGAGI. The CDR3 reads CASSYPYLGTSEGETQYF. The CDR3 coding sequence is TGTGCCAGCAGTTACCCATACCTCGGGACCTCCGAGGGAGAGACCCAGTACTTC.

In DNA form, the CDR3 reads TGTGCCAGCAGTGGGACTAGCGGGGGGACTCAAGAGACCCAGTACTTC. Its translation: CASSGTSGGTQETQYF. This chain joins TRBV6-2 or TRBV6-3 and TRBJ2-5, with 15 bases that match TRBD2. CDR1 MNHEY and CDR2 SVGEGT come from the germline V gene. The CDR3 has 16 amino acids. Trimming removed 5 bases from V and 2 bases from J; junction bases left unmatched: 3.

The chain is built from TRBV2 and TRBJ2-1; 8 nucleotides match TRBD2. Looked up from germline, CDR1 is SNHLY and CDR2 is FYNNEI. The CDR3 loop spans 13 amino acids. V lost 2 bases and J lost 9; bases outside the gene matches: 3. CDR3 protein: CASSELAGGEQFF. CDR3 DNA sequence: TGTGCCAGCAGTGAACTAGCGGGCGGTGAGCAGTTCTTC.

This clonotype was counted between two and nine times. This chain joins TRBV19 and TRBJ2-7; D is possibly TRBD1 (6 bases). Germline V gene sequence: CDR1 LNHDA, CDR2 SQIVND (reference sequence). V lost 2 bases to trimming and J lost 2 bases, with 7 bases between them. There are 13 residues in the CDR3. CDR3 in DNA: TGTGCCAGTAGTATAAAGGGGGCCTACGAGCAGTACTTC. This sequence encodes CASSIKGAYEQYF.

This clonotype was counted a few times. V usage is TRBV3-1 and J usage is TRBJ1-3, with D possibly being TRBD1 (6 bases). The CDR3 sequence is 18 residues long. V lost 0 bases and J 0 bases, leaving 15 bases between the germline ends. Germline V gene sequence: CDR1 LGHDT, CDR2 YNNKEL (reference sequence). The CDR3 is CASSQDLWTANSGNTIYF. The CDR3 DNA reads as TGTGCCAGCAGCCAAGATCTTTGGACAGCCAACTCTGGAAACACCATATATTTT.

A note on this clonotype: A read error is possible here, since a much larger clone lies one base away. The chain combines TRBV12-3 or TRBV12-4 with TRBJ2-2, with a possible D match to TRBD2 (6 bases). With 5 bases removed from V and 5 bases from J, the gap between germline ends came to 12 bases. The CDR3 contains 14 residues. This CDR3 reads CASSPPSETGELFF. Here the CDR3 DNA reads TGTGCCAGCAGTCCGCCTAGCGAGACCGGGGAGCTGTTTTTT.

This clonotype was found a few times. V gene TRBV24-1 combines with J gene TRBJ2-7, with 9 bases that match TRBD1. The CDR3 spans 15 residues. Germline CDR1 is KGHDR and CDR2 is SFDVKD. Trimming cost V 3 bases and J 4 bases; bases outside gene matches: 6. CDR3 coding DNA: TGTGCCACCAGTGATACAGGGGGCTCATCTTACGAGCAGTACTTC. It specifies CATSDTGGSSYEQYF.

This clonotype occurred many times. J is TRBJ1-5 and V is TRBV12-3 or TRBV12-4; D is unresolved. This CDR3 is built from 16 residues. Trimming cost V 3 bases and J 1 base, with 13 bases left between them. The CDR3 nucleotides are TGTGCCAGCAGTTTCGAGCCGTTGATGAGCAATCAGCCCCAGCATTTT. This gives the protein CASSFEPLMSNQPQHF.

This clonotype was counted ten times or more. V gene TRBV18 combines with J gene TRBJ2-3; possible D gene TRBD1, 6 bases. Germline CDR1 is KGHSH and CDR2 is LQKENI. CDR3 length: 16 residues. V lost 3 bases and J lost 6, with 19 bases in between. Written as DNA, the CDR3 is TGTGCCAGCTCACCCCTGACAAGGCAGGGGCCCGATACGCAGTATTTT. Encoded protein: CASSPLTRQGPDTQYF. The variable domain in full, completed from reference TRBV18 and TRBJ2-3, reads NAGVMQNPRHLVRRRGQEARLRCSPMKGHSHVYWYRQLPEEGLKFMVYLQKENIIDESGMPKERFSAEFPKEGPSILRIQQVVRGDSAAYFCASSPLTRQGPDTQYFGPGTRLTVL.

This clonotype was found once. Without the conserved terminal phenylalanine or tryptophan, this CDR3 likely stems from a read error. V gene TRBV18 combines with J gene TRBJ1-1; 7 bases map to TRBD1. Germline V gives CDR1 KGHSH, CDR2 LQKENI. The CDR3 is made up of 15 amino acids. V shed 2 bases and J 0 bases; nucleotides not matched to a gene: 3. CDR3 sequence: CASSPIGQVNTEAFL. CDR3 sequence (DNA): TGTGCCAGCTCACCAATAGGACAGGTGAACACTGAAGCTTTCCTT.

This chain links TRBV27 with TRBJ2-4, with D perhaps matching TRBD1 (6 bases). Germline CDR1 reads MNHEY; CDR2 reads SMNVEV (reference sequence). CDR3 size: 13 residues. Deletions cut 2 bases from V and 7 bases from J, with 9 bases between. CDR3 amino acids: CASSLSGQNIQYF. Here the CDR3 DNA reads TGTGCCAGCAGTTTAAGCGGACAGAACATTCAGTACTTC.

This clonotype came up a few times. The rearrangement links TRBV5-6 to TRBJ1-2; D is unclear. The CDR3 totals 15 residues. The germline CDR1 and CDR2 sequences are SGHDT and YYEEEE. Trimming took off 4 bases at V and 0 bases at J, with 13 bases between the two ends. The CDR3 reads CASSPDRRANYGYTF. The DNA for the CDR3 is TGTGCCAGCAGCCCCGACCGGCGGGCTAACTATGGCTACACCTTC.

This clonotype was counted at least ten times. V and J are TRBV7-2 and TRBJ2-5; 8 nucleotides line up with TRBD2. This CDR3 comprises 14 residues. In germline, CDR1 is SGHTA, CDR2 FQGNSA. The V and J ends lost 5 bases and 1 base, in that order; junction bases with no gene match: 3. The CDR3 region has the DNA TGTGCCAGCAGCCCTAGCGGGCGCCAAGAGACCCAGTACTTC. Encoded protein: CASSPSGRQETQYF.

This clonotype was found many times. The chain is built from TRBV2 and TRBJ2-2, with TRBD2 identical over 13 bases. The ends lost 3 bases at V and 3 bases at J; junction bases unmatched: 4. This CDR3 has 17 residues. Looked up from germline, CDR1 is SNHLY and CDR2 is FYNNEI. This CDR3 reads CASSESGLAGDTGELFF. The CDR3 DNA reads TGTGCCAGCAGTGAGAGCGGACTAGCGGGGGACACCGGGGAGCTGTTTTTT.

This clonotype has a handful of counts. This chain connects TRBV28 to TRBJ1-6, with D maybe TRBD1 (6 bases). This CDR3 is 15 amino acids long. V lost 3 bases, J lost 6 bases, and 12 bases lay in between. The germline V gene has CDR1 MDHEN and CDR2 SYDVKM. The CDR3 loop reads CASSLRGQANSPLHF. The CDR3 nucleotides are TGTGCCAGCAGTTTGCGGGGGCAGGCTAATTCACCCCTCCACTTT.

This clonotype occurred many times. CDR3 amino acids: CASSEARGVGQPQHF. The CDR3 nucleotides are TGTGCCAGCAGTGAAGCGCGGGGGGTGGGTCAGCCCCAGCATTTT. This chain links TRBV2 with TRBJ1-5, with D possibly matching TRBD1 (5 bases). Trimming pared 0 bases from V and 6 bases from J, leaving 12 bases between. CDR1 is SNHLY, CDR2 FYNNEI, per germline. CDR3 size: 15 residues.

Ten or more counts support this clonotype. The V and J genes are TRBV12-3 or TRBV12-4 and TRBJ1-1; D is possibly TRBD1 (6 bases). The CDR3 is 13 amino acids. V was clipped by 6 bases and J by 5 bases, with 13 bases between them. CDR3 nucleotide sequence: TGTGCCAGCAGCCTCCAGGGGAGGACTGAAGCTTTCTTT. Translation gives CASSLQGRTEAFF.

This clonotype was picked up many times. The chain combines TRBV9 with TRBJ2-5; 8 bases agree with TRBD2. From germline, CDR1 is SGDLS and CDR2 YYNGEE. V was clipped by 2 bases and J by 4 bases; unmatched bases: 10. This CDR3 spans 16 amino acids. The CDR3 DNA reads TGTGCCAGCAGCGTGGGCGGGCGGCTAGCGGGAGAGACCCAGTACTTC. Amino acid sequence: CASSVGGRLAGETQYF.